This T cell receptor beta chain was identified during a study of lymphopenia after photon versus proton radiotherapy. A note on this clone: What it binds is unknown.

Produced via immunoSEQ multiplex PCR; TCRdb's table is partial and in-frame only. The repertoire includes 65,000 to 85,000 clones, around 90% of them detected once, and 2.2% sits in the top ten. Findings and limits, study-wide: In patients who died, overall survival fell as post-nadir TCR diversity dropped more. Better survival with proton therapy was suggested as possible, not demonstrated. Under photons, naive T cells and diversity fell while effector/memory populations rose.

Germline loops: CDR1 LGHNA, CDR2 YNFKEQ. The CDR3 loop spans 18 amino acids. V lost 3 bases to trimming and J lost 6 bases; unmatched junction nucleotides: 12. This chain links TRBV4-2 with TRBJ2-3; 13 nucleotides line up with TRBD2. This specimen was peripheral blood, taken from a patient treated with photon-based radiotherapy. This TCR came from a woman aged 40-49 years with cholangiocarcinoma. The CDR3 loop is CASSHSRPGTSGMDTQYF. CDR3 bases: TGTGCCAGCAGCCACTCCAGACCGGGGACTAGCGGGATGGATACGCAGTATTTT.